The T cell receptor (beta chain) under discussion was sequenced for a study of shared clonotypes between healthy human individuals. Only in-frame clones appear in the TCRdb table, and some are missing; sequencing was by immunoSEQ multiplex PCR. The sample lists just over 2,000,000 clones, roughly 95% occurring once. Naive CD8 cells comprised CD45RO-negative, CCR7-positively selected cells, excluding terminally differentiated effector memory CD45RA+ cells. Germline CDR1 reads GTSNPN; CDR2 reads SVGIG (reference sequence). The CDR3 has 15 residues. Trimming took 0 bases from V and 6 from J; bases not matched to a gene: 8.

The sequencing sample was made of naive CD8+ T cells sorted from blood. This TCR was recovered from a man younger than 35 in good health. The chain couples TRBV30 to TRBJ2-7; 10 bases are shared with TRBD1. The CDR3 spells CAWSVPMTGGGEQYF. CDR3 coding DNA: TGTGCCTGGAGTGTACCAATGACAGGGGGCGGCGAGCAGTACTTC.